Presented here are 9 T cell receptor beta chains from one specimen sequenced in a study of cytomegalovirus exposure and HLA in healthy donors. Primers included in the PCR were 60 Vbeta and 13 Jbeta primers. This table comes from immunoSEQ multiplex PCR, and its TCRdb copy is limited to in-frame clones, with some not included. The sample contains 69,000 or so clones, about 80% of which appear only once. Sequencing used PBMCs. The receptor source for this set is a man in his late teens or twenties in good health and CMV-seronegative.

The chain employs TRBV27 and TRBJ2-3, with D possibly matching TRBD2 (5 bases). This CDR3 comprises 11 residues. Looked up from germline, CDR1 is MNHEY and CDR2 is SMNVEV (reference sequence). V lost 5 bases and J 8 bases, leaving 8 bases between the germline ends. CDR3 nucleotide sequence: TGTGCCAGCAGTACCGGAGGTACGCAGTATTTT. It translates to CASSTGGTQYF.

The rearrangement joins TRBV27 to TRBJ1-1; a possible D gene is TRBD1 (5 bases). The CDR3 spans 14 residues. Germline V gene lookup returns CDR1 MNHEY and CDR2 SMNVEV (reference sequence). V was trimmed by 7 bases and J by 10 bases, leaving 22 bases between them. CDR3: CASIPSLGGGVAFF. The CDR3 coding sequence is TGTGCCAGCATCCCTTCCCTGGGAGGAGGGGTAGCTTTCTTT.

This clone was observed a handful of times. The chain employs TRBV28 and TRBJ2-7; D might be TRBD1 (5 bases). CDR3 length: 14 amino acids. Deletions cut 7 bases from V and 6 bases from J, with 19 bases between. In germline, CDR1 is MDHEN, CDR2 SYDVKM. The CDR3 sequence is CASTSQGRIAEQYV. As DNA, the CDR3 is TGTGCCAGCACCTCTCAGGGTAGGATTGCCGAGCAGTACGTC.

This chain links TRBV4-1 with TRBJ2-1, with D perhaps matching TRBD2 (6 bases). CDR1 is MGHRA, CDR2 YSYEKL, per germline. The CDR3 has 17 residues. V shed 0 bases and J shed 5 bases, with 17 bases lying between them. CDR3 amino acids: CASSQDIAGPLNNEQFF. CDR3 nucleotide sequence: TGCGCCAGCAGCCAAGATATTGCGGGGCCCCTAAACAATGAGCAGTTCTTC.

The chain recombines TRBV4-1 with TRBJ1-2; TRBD1 is a possible D gene (6 bases). Germline V gene data show CDR1 as MGHRA and CDR2 as YSYEKL. The length of the CDR3 is 13 residues. V was pared by 0 bases and J by 7 bases, with 9 bases between. The CDR3 sequence: CASSQERGGGYTF. In nucleotides, the CDR3 is TGCGCCAGCAGCCAAGAAAGGGGGGGTGGCTACACCTTC.

J is TRBJ1-2 and V is TRBV27; 7 nucleotides align to TRBD1. The CDR3 loop spans 13 amino acids. V lost 6 bases and J lost 3; bases outside the gene matches: 4. Germline V gives CDR1 MNHEY, CDR2 SMNVEV (reference sequence). CDR3 in DNA: TGTGCCAGCAGAGACACAGGGGACTATGGCTACACCTTC. This translates into CASRDTGDYGYTF.

The chain combines TRBV20-1 with TRBJ1-5; perhaps TRBD1 as D (6 bases). Germline CDR1 DFQATT, CDR2 SNEGSKA (reference sequence). The CDR3 spans 11 residues. The V and J ends lost 5 bases and 13 bases respectively, with 15 bases between them. The CDR3 protein is CSARRGGGQHF. For the CDR3, the DNA is TGCAGTGCTCGCAGGGGTGGCGGACAGCATTTT.

The rearrangement uses TRBV28 and TRBJ1-1; 10 bases align to TRBD1. The germline V gene has CDR1 MDHEN and CDR2 SYDVKM. The V and J ends lost 6 bases and 3 bases, in that order; junction bases with no gene match: 4. CDR3 length: 14 residues. CDR3 nucleotides: TGTGCCAGCAGCCCCGGACAGGGGGACACTGAAGCTTTCTTT. This codes for CASSPGQGDTEAFF.

The genes are TRBV19 and TRBJ1-2, with 8 bases aligning to TRBD1. The CDR3 is made up of 15 amino acids. Looked up from germline, CDR1 is LNHDA and CDR2 is SQIVND (reference sequence). Germline trimming cut 5 bases from V and 0 bases from J; bases unmatched to any gene: 5. The CDR3 sequence: CASSPGQGANYGYTF. The CDR3 coding sequence is TGTGCCAGTAGTCCAGGACAGGGAGCTAACTATGGCTACACCTTC.